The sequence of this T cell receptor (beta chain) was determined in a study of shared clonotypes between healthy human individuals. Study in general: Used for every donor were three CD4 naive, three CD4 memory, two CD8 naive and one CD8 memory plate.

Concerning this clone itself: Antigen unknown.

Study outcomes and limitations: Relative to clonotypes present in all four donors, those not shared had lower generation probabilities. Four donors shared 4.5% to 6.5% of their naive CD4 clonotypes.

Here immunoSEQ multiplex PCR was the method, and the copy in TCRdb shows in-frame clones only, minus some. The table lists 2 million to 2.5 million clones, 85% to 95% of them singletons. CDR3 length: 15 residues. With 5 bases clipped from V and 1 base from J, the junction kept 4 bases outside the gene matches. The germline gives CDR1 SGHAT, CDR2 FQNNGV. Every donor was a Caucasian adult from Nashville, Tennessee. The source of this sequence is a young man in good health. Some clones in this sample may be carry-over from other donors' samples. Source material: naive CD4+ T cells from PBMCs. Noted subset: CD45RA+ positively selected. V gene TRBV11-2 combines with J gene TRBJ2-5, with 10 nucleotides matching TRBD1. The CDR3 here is CASSSGQGGQETQYF. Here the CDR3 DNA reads TGTGCCAGCAGCAGCGGACAGGGGGGCCAAGAGACCCAGTACTTC.